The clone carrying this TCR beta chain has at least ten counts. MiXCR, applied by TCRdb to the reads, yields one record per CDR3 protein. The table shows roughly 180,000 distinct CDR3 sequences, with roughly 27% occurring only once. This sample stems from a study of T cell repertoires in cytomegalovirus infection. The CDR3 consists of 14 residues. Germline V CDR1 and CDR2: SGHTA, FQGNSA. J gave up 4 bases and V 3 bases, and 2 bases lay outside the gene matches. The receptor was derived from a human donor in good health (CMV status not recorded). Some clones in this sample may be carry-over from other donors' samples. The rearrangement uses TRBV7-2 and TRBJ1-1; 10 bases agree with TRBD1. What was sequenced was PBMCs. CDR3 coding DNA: TGTGCCAGCAGCTTCAGACAGGGGGCCACTGAAGCTTTCTTT. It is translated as CASSFRQGATEAFF.